This T cell receptor beta chain was observed in a study of blood T cell repertoires in COVID-19. Across the study: Collection of acute and convalescent COVID-19 samples took place in the United States, Italy and Spain.

Generated by immunoSEQ multiplex PCR, the TCRdb table keeps only in-frame clones and is missing some. The repertoire includes about 44,000 clones, about 88% of them detected once, and nearly 45% sits in the top ten. The specimen sequenced was peripheral blood. This TCR was sampled from a human donor in a cohort sampled during active COVID-19.

The CDR3 DNA is TGTGCCAGCAGCTCCGGACAGGCATACGGGGAGCTGTTTTTT. Its translation: CASSSGQAYGELFF. The chain has TRBV7-3 and TRBJ2-2, with 7 bases lining up with TRBD1. Looked up from germline, CDR1 is SGHTA and CDR2 is FQGTGA. The CDR3 has 14 residues. V was pared by 4 bases and J by 7 bases, with 6 bases of the junction left unmatched.